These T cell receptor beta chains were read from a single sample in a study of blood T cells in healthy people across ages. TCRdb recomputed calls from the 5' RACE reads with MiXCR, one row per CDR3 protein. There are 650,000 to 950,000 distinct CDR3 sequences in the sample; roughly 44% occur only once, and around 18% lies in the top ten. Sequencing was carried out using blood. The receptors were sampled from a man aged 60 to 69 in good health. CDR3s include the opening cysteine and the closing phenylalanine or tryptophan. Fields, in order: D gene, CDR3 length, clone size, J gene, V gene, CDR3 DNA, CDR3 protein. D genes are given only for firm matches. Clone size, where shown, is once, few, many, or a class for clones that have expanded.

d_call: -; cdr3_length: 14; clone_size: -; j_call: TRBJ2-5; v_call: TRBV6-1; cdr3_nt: TGTGCCAGCCGGACGAACCCGTACCAAGAGACCCAGTACTTC; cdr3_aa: CASRTNPYQETQYF
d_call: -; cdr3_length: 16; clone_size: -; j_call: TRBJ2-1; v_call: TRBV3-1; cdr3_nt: TGTGCCAGCAGCCAAGAATGGGACTCGTCCTACAATGAGCAGTTCTTC; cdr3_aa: CASSQEWDSSYNEQFF
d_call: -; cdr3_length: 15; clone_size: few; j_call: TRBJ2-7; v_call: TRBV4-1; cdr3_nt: TGCGCCAGCAGCCAATTTACCCGGGACCTTACAGAGCAGTACTTC; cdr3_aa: CASSQFTRDLTEQYF
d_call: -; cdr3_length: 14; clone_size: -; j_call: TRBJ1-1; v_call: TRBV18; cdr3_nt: TGTGCCAGCTCACCTTTAAGTGAGGGGACTGAAGCTTTCTTT; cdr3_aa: CASSPLSEGTEAFF
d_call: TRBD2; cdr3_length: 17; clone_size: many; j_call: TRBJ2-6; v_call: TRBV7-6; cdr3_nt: TGTGCCAGCAGCTTAGTACCCGGGGGGAGTGGGGCCAACGTCCTGACTTTC; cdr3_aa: CASSLVPGGSGANVLTF
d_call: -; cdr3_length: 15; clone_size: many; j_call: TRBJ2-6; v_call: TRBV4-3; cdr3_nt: TGCGCCAGCGGAGCAGGGGCCTCTGGGGCCAACGTCCTGACTTTC; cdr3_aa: CASGAGASGANVLTF
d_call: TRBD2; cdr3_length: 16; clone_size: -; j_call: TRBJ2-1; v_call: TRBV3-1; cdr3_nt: TGTGCCAGCAGCCAAGATAGGAGACTAGCTAGTTCGTTGCAGTTCTTC; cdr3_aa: CASSQDRRLASSLQFF
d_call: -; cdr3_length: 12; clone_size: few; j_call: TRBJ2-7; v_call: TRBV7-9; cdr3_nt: TGTGCCAGCAGCTTAGTGGGTCTCGAGCAGTACTTC; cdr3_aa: CASSLVGLEQYF
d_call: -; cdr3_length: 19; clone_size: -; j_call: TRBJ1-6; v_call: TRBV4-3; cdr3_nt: TGCGCCAGCAGCCAAGAACGGATCTTGCAGAGCTCCTATAATTCACCCCTCCACTTT; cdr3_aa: CASSQERILQSSYNSPLHF
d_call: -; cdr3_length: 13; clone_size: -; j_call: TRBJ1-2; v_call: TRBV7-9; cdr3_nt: TGTGCCAGCAGCACAGGTGCCCTCTATGGCTACACCTTC; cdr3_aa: CASSTGALYGYTF
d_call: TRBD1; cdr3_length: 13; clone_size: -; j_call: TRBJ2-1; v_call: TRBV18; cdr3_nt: TGTGCCAGCTCACCGGGACAGGGTGGGAAGCAGTTCTTC; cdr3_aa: CASSPGQGGKQFF
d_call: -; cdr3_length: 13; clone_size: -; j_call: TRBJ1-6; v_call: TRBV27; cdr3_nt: TGTGCCAGCAGTGTAAGTAATAATTCACCCCTCCACTTT; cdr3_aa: CASSVSNNSPLHF
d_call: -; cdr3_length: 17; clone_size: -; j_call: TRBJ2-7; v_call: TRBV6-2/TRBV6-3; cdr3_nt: TGTGCCAGCAGTGGACTTTCCGCCGGACCGGGCCTTTACGAGCAGTACTTC; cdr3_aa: CASSGLSAGPGLYEQYF
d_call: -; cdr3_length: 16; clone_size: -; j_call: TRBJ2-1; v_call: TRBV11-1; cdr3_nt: TGTGCCAGCAGATCCATGGGGGCCCCCTCCTACAATGAGCAGTTCTTC; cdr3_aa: CASRSMGAPSYNEQFF
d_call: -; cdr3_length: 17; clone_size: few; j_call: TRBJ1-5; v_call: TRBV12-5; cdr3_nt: TGTGCTAGTGGTTTGGTACGTCTGGGGGATAGCAATCAGCCCCAGCATTTT; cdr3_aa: CASGLVRLGDSNQPQHF
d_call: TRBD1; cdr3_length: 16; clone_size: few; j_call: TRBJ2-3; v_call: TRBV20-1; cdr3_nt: TGCAGTGCTAGGGTCAAACAGGGGTTCCGCGGCGATACGCAGTATTTT; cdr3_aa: CSARVKQGFRGDTQYF
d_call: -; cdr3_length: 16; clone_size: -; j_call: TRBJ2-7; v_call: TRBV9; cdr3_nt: TGTGCCAGCAGCTCCTCAGCGCAGTTGGGGAACTACGAGCAGTACTTC; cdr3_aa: CASSSSAQLGNYEQYF
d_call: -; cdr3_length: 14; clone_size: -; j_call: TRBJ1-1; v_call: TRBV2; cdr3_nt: TGTGCCAGCATCCTGGACAGCCTGAACACTGAAGCTTTCTTT; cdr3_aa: CASILDSLNTEAFF
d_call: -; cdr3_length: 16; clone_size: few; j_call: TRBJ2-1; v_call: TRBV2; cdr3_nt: TGTGCCAGCAGTGAACTGGACCGTAGCTCCTACAATGAGCAGTTCTTC; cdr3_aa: CASSELDRSSYNEQFF
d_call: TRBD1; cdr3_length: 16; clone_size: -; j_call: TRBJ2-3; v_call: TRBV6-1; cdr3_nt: TGTGCCAGCAGTGAATCGGACAGGGGGCACCCAGATACGCAGTATTTT; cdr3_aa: CASSESDRGHPDTQYF
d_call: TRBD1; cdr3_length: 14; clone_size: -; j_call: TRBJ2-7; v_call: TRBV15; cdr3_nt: TGTGCCACCAGCAACCGGGACAGGGGTTACGAGCAGTACTTC; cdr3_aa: CATSNRDRGYEQYF
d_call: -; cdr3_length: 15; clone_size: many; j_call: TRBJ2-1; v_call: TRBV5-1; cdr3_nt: TGCGCCAGCAGCTTGGGGGGTTATAACTACAATGAGCAGTTCTTC; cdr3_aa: CASSLGGYNYNEQFF
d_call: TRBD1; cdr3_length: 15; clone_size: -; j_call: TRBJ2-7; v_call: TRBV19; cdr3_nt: TGTGCCAGTAGTATAGCCCGGGACAGGGGTTACGAGCAGTACTTC; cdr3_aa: CASSIARDRGYEQYF
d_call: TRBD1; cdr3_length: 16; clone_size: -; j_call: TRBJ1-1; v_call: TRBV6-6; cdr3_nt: TGTGCCAGCAGGGACCCCGGGACAGGGTGGAACACTGAAGCTTTCTTT; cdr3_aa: CASRDPGTGWNTEAFF
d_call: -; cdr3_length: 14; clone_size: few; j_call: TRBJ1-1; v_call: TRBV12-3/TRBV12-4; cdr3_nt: TGTGCCAGCAGCCGCGGTTTATCGTACACTGAAGCTTTCTTT; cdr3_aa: CASSRGLSYTEAFF
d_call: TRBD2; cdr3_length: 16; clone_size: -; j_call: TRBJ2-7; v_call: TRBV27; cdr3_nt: TGTGCCAGCAGTTTATACTCCGGGAGGGTACATTACGAGCAGTACTTC; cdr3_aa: CASSLYSGRVHYEQYF
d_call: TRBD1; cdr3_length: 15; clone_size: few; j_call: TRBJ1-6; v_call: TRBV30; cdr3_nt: TGTGCCTGGAGTGTTTGGACAGGGGGAAATTCACCCCTCCACTTT; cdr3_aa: CAWSVWTGGNSPLHF
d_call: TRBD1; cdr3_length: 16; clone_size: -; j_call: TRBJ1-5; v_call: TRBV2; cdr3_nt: TGTGCCAGCGCCCCCCCGGGACAGGGCCTCAATCAGCCCCAGCATTTT; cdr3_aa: CASAPPGQGLNQPQHF
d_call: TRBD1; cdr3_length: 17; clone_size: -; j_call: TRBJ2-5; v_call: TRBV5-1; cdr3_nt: TGCGCCAGCAGCTCGAACCAAAGGGACAGCTTTCAAGAGACCCAGTACTTC; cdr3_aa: CASSSNQRDSFQETQYF
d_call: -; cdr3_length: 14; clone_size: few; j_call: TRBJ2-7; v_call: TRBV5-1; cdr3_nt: TGCGCCAGCAGCACCTGGGACGGCACCTACGAGCAGTACTTC; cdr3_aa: CASSTWDGTYEQYF
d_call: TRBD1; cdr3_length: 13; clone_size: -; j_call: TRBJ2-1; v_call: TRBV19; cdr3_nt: TGTGCCAGTAGTACGGGACAGCTTAATGAGCAGTTCTTC; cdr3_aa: CASSTGQLNEQFF
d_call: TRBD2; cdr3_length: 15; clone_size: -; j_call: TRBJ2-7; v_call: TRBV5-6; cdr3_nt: TGTGCCAGCAGCTTGGGACTAGCGGGGTACGACGAGCAGTACTTC; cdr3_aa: CASSLGLAGYDEQYF
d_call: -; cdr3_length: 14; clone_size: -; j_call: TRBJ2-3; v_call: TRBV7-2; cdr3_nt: TGTGCCAGCAGCTTTGGACAGAACACAGATACGCAGTATTTT; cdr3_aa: CASSFGQNTDTQYF